This TCR beta chain was obtained from a study of early T cells in non-severe SARS-CoV-2 infection. Study overall: Chains were not paired, and sequencing was done on bulk RNA from unsorted whole blood.

Study-level results: Comparison of clonotypes with VDJdb favored anti-spike CD8 responses while missing private and CD4 specificities.

Unique molecular identifiers were added to individual cDNA molecules. A single record per CDR3 protein comes from TCRdb applying MiXCR to the 5' RACE reads. In the table there are some 64,000 distinct CDR3 sequences, approximately 11% of which are singletons. This CDR3 comprises 10 residues. Trimming cost V 8 bases and J 11 bases, with 11 bases left between them. Germline V CDR1 and CDR2: LNHDA, SQIVND (reference sequence). This clonotype has at least ten counts. No antigen is known for it. The sequenced sample was whole blood, obtained at baseline. The chain uses TRBV19 and TRBJ2-3; D gene unclear. This clonotype originated in an adult who was a healthcare worker with PCR-confirmed SARS-CoV-2 infection or an uninfected control (not recorded which). The CDR3 DNA sequence: TGTGCCAGTGGTGACGGTCGGCAGTATTTT. Translating it yields CASGDGRQYF.